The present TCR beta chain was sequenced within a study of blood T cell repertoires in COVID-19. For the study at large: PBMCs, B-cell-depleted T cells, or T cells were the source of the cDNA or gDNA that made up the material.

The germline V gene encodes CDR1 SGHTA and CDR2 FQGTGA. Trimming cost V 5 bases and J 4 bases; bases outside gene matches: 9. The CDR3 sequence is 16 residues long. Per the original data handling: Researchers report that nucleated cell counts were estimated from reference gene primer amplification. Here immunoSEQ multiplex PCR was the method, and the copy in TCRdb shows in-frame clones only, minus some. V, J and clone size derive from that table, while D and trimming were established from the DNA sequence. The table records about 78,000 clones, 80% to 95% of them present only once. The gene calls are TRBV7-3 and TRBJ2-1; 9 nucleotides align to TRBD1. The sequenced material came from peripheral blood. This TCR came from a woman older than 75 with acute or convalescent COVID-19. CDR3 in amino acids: CASSARSGTGYNEQFF. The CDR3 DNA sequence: TGTGCCAGCAGCGCGAGATCCGGGACAGGGTACAATGAGCAGTTCTTC.